This T cell receptor (beta chain) was recorded in a study of Ad26.COV2.S vaccination and SARS-CoV-2 variants. Clones were read by immunoSEQ multiplex PCR, and TCRdb kept only the in-frame ones, dropping some. The sample consists of about 140,000 clones, 75% to 90% of them appearing once. This clone was detected once. Its cognate antigen is unknown. Study results and limitations: Vaccinees displayed broader spike-specific TCR repertoires than placebo recipients. There was a possibility that the TCR breadth and depth analyses underestimated total T cell responses.

Sequencing was performed on peripheral blood, taken after recovery from COVID-19. The source is a human donor who had recovered from COVID-19.

CDR3 in DNA: TGTGCCAGCAGCCACCGCAGGCAGCAAGAGACCCAGTACTTC. Protein sequence: CASSHRRQQETQYF. This chain uses TRBV3-1 (or the pseudogene TRBV3-2) with TRBJ2-5; D unclear. The V and J ends lost 3 bases and 2 bases respectively, with 10 bases between them. Germline CDR1 is LGHDT and CDR2 is YNNKEL (reference sequence). The CDR3 sequence is 14 residues long.